The TCR beta chain under discussion was sequenced for a study of beta chain features in type 1 diabetes. Whole-study results and caveats: TCRB CDR3 length was moderately but significantly reduced in all four CD4+ subsets of Type 1 diabetes patients.

Note on this clone: The antigen is undetermined. The germline gene is not matched at one end of the junction; a read error may be the cause.

Every donor had blood drawn once into heparin, roughly 110 mL on average. Reverse transcription of all isolated RNA meant that expressed TCRB transcripts were sequenced. Around 940,000 reads per sample were averaged for stem cell-like memory samples. Clones were sequenced by immunoSEQ multiplex PCR, and TCRdb holds only the in-frame ones, with some missing. This table has about 22,000 clones, more than 45% appearing once. The CDR3 extends over 11 amino acids. Germline assignment: CDR1 SGHTS and CDR2 YDEGEE. The sequenced sample was stem cell memory CD4+ T cells from blood. The receptor was derived from a man aged 18 to 29 with type 1 diabetes. V and J are TRBV5-8 and TRBJ1-2; D is undetermined. The CDR3 spells CASSLVAVYPF. The CDR3 nucleotides read TGTGCCAGCAGCTTGGTGGCAGTTTACCCCTTC.